A selection of T cell receptor beta chains follows, all from one sample in a study of cytomegalovirus exposure and HLA in healthy donors. Only in-frame clones appear in the TCRdb table, and some are missing; sequencing was by immunoSEQ multiplex PCR. The sample shows 120,000 or so clones, more than 75% of them seen only once. Sequences were obtained from PBMCs. The receptors derive from a man aged 18 to 30 in good health and CMV-seronegative. Both conserved end residues are part of each CDR3. The D gene is left open where the match is weak. Where a row states a size, it is once, few, many or the class of an expanded clone; other rows omit it.

clone size: -; D gene: TRBD1; J gene: TRBJ1-2; V gene: TRBV6-1; CDR3 DNA: TGTGCCAGCAGTGTAATCGCCGGGACAGGGGGCTATGGCTACACCTTC; CDR3 protein: CASSVIAGTGGYGYTF
clone size: -; D gene: TRBD2; J gene: TRBJ2-7; V gene: TRBV4-1; CDR3 DNA: TGCGCCAGCAGCCAAGATCGTATAGCGGGGGGCACCCTTCAAATCTACGAGCAGTACTTC; CDR3 protein: CASSQDRIAGGTLQIYEQYF
clone size: -; D gene: -; J gene: TRBJ1-6; V gene: TRBV7-9; CDR3 DNA: TGTGCCAGCAGCTTTCGGCAGGGGCACTCACCCCTCCACTTT; CDR3 protein: CASSFRQGHSPLHF
clone size: -; D gene: TRBD1; J gene: TRBJ1-5; V gene: TRBV27; CDR3 DNA: TGTGCCAGCAGCCTCCAAGGGACAGTCCCTCAGCCCCAGCATTTT; CDR3 protein: CASSLQGTVPQPQHF
clone size: -; D gene: TRBD1; J gene: TRBJ2-7; V gene: TRBV7-9; CDR3 DNA: TGTGCCAGCAGCTCAGACAGGGGAACCTACGAGCAGTACTTC; CDR3 protein: CASSSDRGTYEQYF
clone size: -; D gene: -; J gene: TRBJ2-2; V gene: TRBV5-1; CDR3 DNA: TGCGCCAGCAGCCCCGACGGAGGCCGGCACGGGGAGCTGTTTTTT; CDR3 protein: CASSPDGGRHGELFF
clone size: -; D gene: -; J gene: TRBJ2-3; V gene: TRBV6-6; CDR3 DNA: TGTGCCAGCAGTCCCTACGGCACAGATACGCAGTATTTT; CDR3 protein: CASSPYGTDTQYF
clone size: -; D gene: -; J gene: TRBJ1-1; V gene: TRBV29-1; CDR3 DNA: TGCAGCGTTGGGATTCGCGGGGTGGACACTGAAGCTTTCTTT; CDR3 protein: CSVGIRGVDTEAFF
clone size: -; D gene: -; J gene: TRBJ2-1; V gene: TRBV30; CDR3 DNA: TGTGCCTGGAAACCCGACGAGTGGGGCAGAAGGAAAAATGAGCAGTTCTTC; CDR3 protein: CAWKPDEWGRRKNEQFF
clone size: -; D gene: -; J gene: TRBJ2-7; V gene: TRBV6-6; CDR3 DNA: TGTGCCAGCAGTTATGGGACACTTTCCTACGAGCAGTACTTC; CDR3 protein: CASSYGTLSYEQYF
clone size: -; D gene: -; J gene: TRBJ1-3; V gene: TRBV30; CDR3 DNA: TGTGCCTGGCAACGGGGGACTCCCTCTGGAAACACCATATATTTT; CDR3 protein: CAWQRGTPSGNTIYF
clone size: -; D gene: TRBD1; J gene: TRBJ1-2; V gene: TRBV5-5; CDR3 DNA: TGTGCCAGCAGCCCGCAGGGACAGGGGGCTGACTATGGCTACACCTTC; CDR3 protein: CASSPQGQGADYGYTF
clone size: -; D gene: -; J gene: TRBJ1-1; V gene: TRBV6-5; CDR3 DNA: TGTGCCAGCAGTTACTTCGGTTCCATAAGAGAAGCTTTCTTT; CDR3 protein: CASSYFGSIREAFF
clone size: -; D gene: TRBD1; J gene: TRBJ1-5; V gene: TRBV29-1; CDR3 DNA: TGCAGCGTTCTGACAGGGATTGAGCCCCAGCATTTT; CDR3 protein: CSVLTGIEPQHF
clone size: -; D gene: TRBD1; J gene: TRBJ1-2; V gene: TRBV19; CDR3 DNA: TGTGCCAGTAGCCGCACTCCCCCGGGACAGGGGGCGCAGATCTATGGCTACACCTTC; CDR3 protein: CASSRTPPGQGAQIYGYTF
clone size: once; D gene: TRBD2; J gene: TRBJ2-3; V gene: TRBV30; CDR3 DNA: TGTGCCCTCGGGACTAGCGGGAATACGCAGTATTTT; CDR3 protein: CALGTSGNTQYF
clone size: -; D gene: TRBD2; J gene: TRBJ2-1; V gene: TRBV10-3; CDR3 DNA: TGTGCCATCGGGGGGCAGGGTCTAGCGGGAGGGAAGGAGCAGTTCTTC; CDR3 protein: CAIGGQGLAGGKEQFF
clone size: -; D gene: TRBD2; J gene: TRBJ2-4; V gene: TRBV30; CDR3 DNA: TGTGCCTGGAGCGCGGGACTAGCAGAAGCCAAAAACATTCAGTACTTC; CDR3 protein: CAWSAGLAEAKNIQYF
clone size: -; D gene: -; J gene: TRBJ1-2; V gene: TRBV5-1; CDR3 DNA: TGCGCCAGCAGCTTGGGCGGGGGGCGCGAGTATGGCTACACCTTC; CDR3 protein: CASSLGGGREYGYTF
clone size: -; D gene: TRBD2; J gene: TRBJ2-2; V gene: TRBV4-2; CDR3 DNA: TGTGCCAGCAGCCCTTCAACGGCAGCCCGGACTAGCGGGAGGGTCACCGGGGAGCTGTTTTTT; CDR3 protein: CASSPSTAARTSGRVTGELFF
clone size: -; D gene: -; J gene: TRBJ1-2; V gene: TRBV6-1; CDR3 DNA: TGTGCCAGCAGTGAAATCGGACTACCTTTCTATGGCTACACCTTC; CDR3 protein: CASSEIGLPFYGYTF
clone size: once; D gene: -; J gene: TRBJ2-7; V gene: TRBV4-1; CDR3 DNA: TGCGCCAGCAGCGAAAGATACCCAGACTACGAGCAGTACTTC; CDR3 protein: CASSERYPDYEQYF
clone size: -; D gene: -; J gene: TRBJ2-7; V gene: TRBV27; CDR3 DNA: TGTGCCAGCAGTTTAGTCCCGGGTGAGCAGTACTTC; CDR3 protein: CASSLVPGEQYF
clone size: -; D gene: TRBD1; J gene: TRBJ1-2; V gene: TRBV6-6; CDR3 DNA: TGTGCCAGCAGCCCCCAGGGGGCGGCTAACTATGGCTACACCTTC; CDR3 protein: CASSPQGAANYGYTF
clone size: -; D gene: TRBD1; J gene: TRBJ1-2; V gene: TRBV6-6; CDR3 DNA: TGTGCCAGCAGTTTTTCGGACAGGGTAGACTCTGGCTACACCTTC; CDR3 protein: CASSFSDRVDSGYTF
clone size: -; D gene: TRBD1; J gene: TRBJ2-7; V gene: TRBV29-1; CDR3 DNA: TGCAGCGGATGGACTCCGGGACAGAGCTACGAGCAGTACTTC; CDR3 protein: CSGWTPGQSYEQYF
clone size: -; D gene: -; J gene: TRBJ1-5; V gene: TRBV19; CDR3 DNA: TGTGCCAGTTCACAGGGAAATCAGCCCCAGCATTTT; CDR3 protein: CASSQGNQPQHF
clone size: -; D gene: -; J gene: TRBJ2-3; V gene: TRBV2; CDR3 DNA: TGTGCCAGCACAAGCGCGAGTACAACAGATACGCAGTATTTT; CDR3 protein: CASTSASTTDTQYF
clone size: few; D gene: -; J gene: TRBJ2-7; V gene: TRBV5-1; CDR3 DNA: TGCGCCAGCAGCCCCCGGGACTGGGACGACGAGCAGTACTTC; CDR3 protein: CASSPRDWDDEQYF
clone size: -; D gene: -; J gene: TRBJ1-1; V gene: TRBV19; CDR3 DNA: TGTGCCAGTAGTATGGTCAGGAACACTGAAGCTTTCTTT; CDR3 protein: CASSMVRNTEAFF
clone size: -; D gene: -; J gene: TRBJ2-7; V gene: TRBV11-3; CDR3 DNA: TGTGCCAGCAGCCCTCTGGGGGCGGACGAGCAGTACTTC; CDR3 protein: CASSPLGADEQYF
clone size: -; D gene: TRBD1; J gene: TRBJ1-4; V gene: TRBV6-4; CDR3 DNA: TGTGCCAGCAGCTATGACCTACAGGGGAAACTGTTTTTT; CDR3 protein: CASSYDLQGKLFF
clone size: -; D gene: TRBD2; J gene: TRBJ2-7; V gene: TRBV5-1; CDR3 DNA: TGCGCCAGCAGCTTCGGTAGCGGGGGATTCTCCTACGAGCAGTACTTC; CDR3 protein: CASSFGSGGFSYEQYF